This TCR beta chain was observed in a study of cytomegalovirus exposure and HLA in healthy donors. Turning to the study itself: According to later analysis, the same platform produced the 120 validation and approximately 700 first-cohort repertoires. Study outcomes and limitations: It was confirmed in vitro that a few of the CMV-associated chains were specific for CMV antigens. There were 150 to 200 TCR beta chains listed as cytomegalovirus-associated.

Turning to this clone: Its antigen is currently unknown.

Repertoires were generated with immunoSEQ multiplex PCR, while TCRdb's copy carries only in-frame clones and drops some. Altogether approximately 280,000 clones are present, around nine tenths being singletons, with the ten largest covering about 0.99%. The CDR3 consists of 16 residues. V lost 0 bases to trimming and J lost 4 bases, with 16 bases between them. From germline, CDR1 is SEHNR and CDR2 FQNEAQ (reference sequence). The source of this sequence is a woman younger than 35 in good health and CMV-seronegative. V gene TRBV7-9 combines with J gene TRBJ2-7, with D hard to call. The sequenced sample was PBMCs. Here the CDR3 DNA reads TGTGCCAGCAGCTTAGCGCCGAATGACAAGAATTACGAGCAGTACTTC. Translation gives CASSLAPNDKNYEQYF.